The rows below give T cell receptor beta chains drawn from one sample of a study of shared clonotypes between healthy human individuals. The table came from immunoSEQ multiplex PCR; TCRdb's copy has only in-frame clones and leaves some out. Among millions of clones, 93% were seen once, and the ten largest hold 1.5% to 2%. Input material: naive CD8+ T cells from PBMCs. These receptors all come from a man between 18 and 35 years old in good health. Some clones in this sample may be carry-over from other donors' samples. CDR3s include the opening cysteine and the closing phenylalanine or tryptophan. A D gene is named only where the DNA matches it firmly. A clone size is listed for some rows: how often the clone was seen (once, few, many), or a class if it is expanded.

length: 14
J: TRBJ1-5
D: .
size: .
V: TRBV11-2
CDR3: CASSLSQRNQPQHF
DNA: TGTGCCAGCAGCTTATCCCAACGCAATCAGCCCCAGCATTTT

length: 17
J: TRBJ2-7
D: .
size: .
V: TRBV28
CDR3: CASSPTGKGFNSYEQYF
DNA: TGTGCCAGCAGTCCTACAGGGAAGGGATTTAACTCCTACGAGCAGTACTTC

length: 19
J: TRBJ2-7
D: .
size: .
V: TRBV7-5
CDR3: CVRSLKRVGVFSPFYEQYF
DNA: TGTGTCAGAAGCTTAAAACGAGTCGGAGTGTTCAGCCCCTTCTACGAGCAGTACTTC

length: 13
J: TRBJ2-6
D: .
size: .
V: TRBV9
CDR3: CASSVGPDSVLTF
DNA: TGTGCCAGCAGCGTAGGCCCCGATTCCGTCCTGACTTTC

length: 13
J: TRBJ2-7
D: .
size: .
V: TRBV28
CDR3: CASSLLSSYEQYF
DNA: TGTGCCAGCAGTTTACTCAGCTCCTACGAGCAGTACTTC

length: 16
J: TRBJ2-1
D: TRBD2
size: .
V: TRBV6-1
CDR3: CASSERTSGTYNEQFF
DNA: TGTGCCAGCAGTGAAAGGACTAGCGGGACCTACAATGAGCAGTTCTTC

length: 14
J: TRBJ1-4
D: .
size: .
V: TRBV7-9
CDR3: CASSLAGPNEKLFF
DNA: TGTGCCAGCAGCTTAGCTGGGCCTAATGAAAAACTGTTTTTT

length: 12
J: TRBJ2-1
D: .
size: .
V: TRBV18
CDR3: CASSLPNNEQFF
DNA: TGTGCCAGCTCACTCCCAAACAATGAGCAGTTCTTC

length: 15
J: TRBJ2-3
D: TRBD1
size: few
V: TRBV28
CDR3: CASSPPGQGMGTQYF
DNA: TGTGCCAGCAGCCCACCCGGACAGGGTATGGGTACGCAGTATTTT

length: 16
J: TRBJ2-3
D: TRBD2
size: .
V: TRBV2
CDR3: CASSRGTSGSTDTQYF
DNA: TGTGCCAGCAGCCGCGGGACTAGCGGGAGCACAGATACGCAGTATTTT

length: 14
J: TRBJ2-2
D: .
size: .
V: TRBV5-1
CDR3: CASSLAEGTGELFF
DNA: TGCGCCAGCAGCTTGGCCGAGGGTACCGGGGAGCTGTTTTTT

length: 12
J: TRBJ2-5
D: .
size: .
V: TRBV19
CDR3: CASSESSETQYF
DNA: TGTGCCAGTAGTGAATCCAGCGAGACCCAGTACTTC

length: 14
J: TRBJ1-4
D: TRBD1
size: .
V: TRBV5-4
CDR3: CASSSTGNNEKLFF
DNA: TGTGCCAGCAGCTCGACAGGGAATAATGAAAAACTGTTTTTT

length: 16
J: TRBJ2-1
D: .
size: .
V: TRBV13
CDR3: CASSLGGSNPYNEQFF
DNA: TGTGCCAGCAGCTTGGGCGGAAGCAACCCCTACAATGAGCAGTTCTTC

length: 15
J: TRBJ2-7
D: .
size: .
V: TRBV4-1
CDR3: CASSDQSGPNYEQYF
DNA: TGCGCCAGCAGCGACCAGTCGGGACCAAATTACGAGCAGTACTTC

length: 15
J: TRBJ1-5
D: .
size: .
V: TRBV27
CDR3: CASSRADSKTQPQHF
DNA: TGTGCCAGCAGCAGGGCCGACAGTAAAACTCAGCCCCAGCATTTT

length: 13
J: TRBJ2-1
D: .
size: .
V: TRBV19
CDR3: CASSRDGAGEQFF
DNA: TGTGCCAGTAGTCGGGATGGGGCTGGTGAGCAGTTCTTC

length: 16
J: TRBJ1-1
D: TRBD1
size: .
V: TRBV19
CDR3: CASNSWRTGVMTEAFF
DNA: TGTGCCAGTAACTCATGGAGGACAGGGGTAATGACTGAAGCTTTCTTT

length: 13
J: TRBJ2-1
D: .
size: .
V: TRBV7-9
CDR3: CASSHGPGVEQFF
DNA: TGTGCCAGCAGCCACGGACCAGGCGTTGAGCAGTTCTTC

length: 14
J: TRBJ2-5
D: TRBD1
size: .
V: TRBV27
CDR3: CASSLSGQGETQYF
DNA: TGTGCCAGCAGTTTGTCGGGACAGGGGGAGACCCAGTACTTC

length: 14
J: TRBJ2-7
D: .
size: .
V: TRBV19
CDR3: CASRWAESSYEQYF
DNA: TGTGCCAGTAGATGGGCAGAAAGCTCCTACGAGCAGTACTTC

length: 13
J: TRBJ2-1
D: .
size: .
V: TRBV27
CDR3: CASSQRWPNEQFF
DNA: TGTGCCAGCAGCCAACGGTGGCCCAATGAGCAGTTCTTC

length: 16
J: TRBJ2-3
D: TRBD2
size: .
V: TRBV4-1
CDR3: CASSPTTSGFTDTQYF
DNA: TGCGCCAGCAGCCCGACGACTAGCGGGTTCACAGATACGCAGTATTTT

length: 15
J: TRBJ2-1
D: .
size: .
V: TRBV5-1
CDR3: CASSLVGGAINEQFF
DNA: TGCGCCAGCAGCTTGGTTGGAGGGGCGATCAATGAGCAGTTCTTC

length: 15
J: TRBJ2-3
D: TRBD2
size: .
V: TRBV11-2
CDR3: CASSPWPGLDDTQYF
DNA: TGTGCCAGCAGCCCGTGGCCGGGACTAGATGATACGCAGTATTTT

length: 15
J: TRBJ2-6
D: .
size: .
V: TRBV5-4
CDR3: CASSLEPEGANVLTF
DNA: TGTGCCAGCAGCTTGGAACCTGAGGGGGCCAACGTCCTGACTTTC

length: 14
J: TRBJ2-7
D: .
size: .
V: TRBV6-1
CDR3: CASSEFRTVAEQYF
DNA: TGTGCCAGCAGTGAATTCCGGACCGTAGCCGAGCAGTACTTC

length: 19
J: TRBJ2-7
D: .
size: .
V: TRBV7-8
CDR3: CASSPDGTLRPVGGYEQYF
DNA: TGTGCCAGCAGCCCCGACGGGACATTAAGACCCGTTGGTGGCTACGAGCAGTACTTC

length: 18
J: TRBJ2-4
D: .
size: .
V: TRBV18
CDR3: CASSPSRERVLAKNIQYF
DNA: TGTGCCAGCTCACCCTCGAGGGAGCGGGTGTTAGCCAAAAACATTCAGTACTTC

length: 14
J: TRBJ2-7
D: .
size: .
V: TRBV11-2
CDR3: CASGDSTSSYEQYF
DNA: TGTGCCAGCGGCGACTCAACGAGCTCCTACGAGCAGTACTTC

length: 15
J: TRBJ2-1
D: TRBD1
size: .
V: TRBV4-2
CDR3: CASHLDRDTYNEQFF
DNA: TGTGCCAGCCACTTGGACAGGGACACCTACAATGAGCAGTTCTTC

length: 15
J: TRBJ1-4
D: .
size: .
V: TRBV5-1
CDR3: CASSLVGNDNEKLFF
DNA: TGCGCCAGCAGCTTGGTCGGAAATGATAATGAAAAACTGTTTTTT

length: 14
J: TRBJ1-5
D: .
size: .
V: TRBV15
CDR3: CATSTGWGNQPQHF
DNA: TGTGCCACCAGCACAGGGTGGGGCAATCAGCCCCAGCATTTT

length: 16
J: TRBJ2-1
D: TRBD2
size: .
V: TRBV27
CDR3: CASSLAPGTRKNEQFF
DNA: TGTGCCAGCAGTTTAGCCCCCGGGACTAGGAAAAATGAGCAGTTCTTC

length: 15
J: TRBJ2-6
D: .
size: .
V: TRBV27
CDR3: CASSSRGSGANVLTF
DNA: TGTGCCAGCAGTTCCAGGGGATCTGGGGCCAACGTCCTGACTTTC

length: 15
J: TRBJ2-1
D: .
size: .
V: TRBV7-9
CDR3: CASSLGRGPYNEQFF
DNA: TGTGCCAGCAGCTTAGGGCGGGGGCCCTACAATGAGCAGTTCTTC

length: 14
J: TRBJ1-5
D: .
size: .
V: TRBV6-1
CDR3: CASSVGGRNQPQHF
DNA: TGTGCCAGCAGTGTTGGAGGGAGGAATCAGCCCCAGCATTTT

length: 15
J: TRBJ2-1
D: TRBD2
size: few
V: TRBV19
CDR3: CASKSGSTLYNEQFF
DNA: TGTGCCAGCAAGAGCGGGAGCACCCTCTACAATGAGCAGTTCTTC

length: 16
J: TRBJ1-4
D: .
size: .
V: TRBV7-2
CDR3: CASSWTGRASNEKLFF
DNA: TGTGCCAGCAGCTGGACCGGAAGGGCGTCTAATGAAAAACTGTTTTTT

length: 12
J: TRBJ2-7
D: .
size: .
V: TRBV19
CDR3: CASSPRSYEQYF
DNA: TGTGCCAGTAGTCCCAGGAGCTACGAGCAGTACTTC

length: 12
J: TRBJ2-1
D: .
size: .
V: TRBV7-2
CDR3: CASSSPPNEQFF
DNA: TGTGCCAGCAGCTCACCCCCCAATGAGCAGTTCTTC

length: 15
J: TRBJ2-3
D: TRBD2
size: .
V: TRBV7-2
CDR3: CASSTSGMTTDTQYF
DNA: TGTGCCAGCAGCACTAGCGGGATGACCACAGATACGCAGTATTTT

length: 12
J: TRBJ1-5
D: .
size: .
V: TRBV13
CDR3: CASSLGTQPQHF
DNA: TGTGCCAGCAGCTTAGGTACTCAGCCCCAGCATTTT

length: 14
J: TRBJ1-2
D: TRBD1
size: .
V: TRBV28
CDR3: CASSQTGGLKGYTF
DNA: TGTGCCAGCAGTCAGACAGGGGGCTTGAAAGGCTACACCTTC

length: 12
J: TRBJ1-2
D: .
size: .
V: TRBV4-1
CDR3: CASSQGGAGYTF
DNA: TGCGCCAGCAGCCAGGGCGGGGCTGGCTACACCTTC

length: 13
J: TRBJ2-5
D: .
size: .
V: TRBV9
CDR3: CASSATNLETQYF
DNA: TGTGCCAGCAGCGCCACAAACCTAGAGACCCAGTACTTC

length: 17
J: TRBJ2-1
D: .
size: .
V: TRBV11-1
CDR3: CASSLGTAAPDYNEQFF
DNA: TGTGCCAGCAGCTTGGGTACCGCAGCCCCCGACTACAATGAGCAGTTCTTC

length: 13
J: TRBJ2-7
D: .
size: .
V: TRBV5-6
CDR3: CASSLGPNYEQYF
DNA: TGTGCCAGCAGCTTGGGACCGAACTACGAGCAGTACTTC

length: 16
J: TRBJ2-1
D: .
size: .
V: TRBV14
CDR3: CASSLGWRTNYNEQFF
DNA: TGTGCCAGCAGCTTAGGTTGGAGGACAAACTACAATGAGCAGTTCTTC

length: 15
J: TRBJ2-7
D: TRBD1
size: .
V: TRBV13
CDR3: CASSLGRDRDYEQYF
DNA: TGTGCCAGCAGCTTGGGGAGGGACAGGGACTACGAGCAGTACTTC

length: 15
J: TRBJ1-1
D: .
size: .
V: TRBV7-9
CDR3: CASSLARGARTEAFF
DNA: TGTGCCAGCAGCTTAGCGCGGGGTGCGCGGACTGAAGCTTTCTTT

length: 19
J: TRBJ2-2
D: TRBD2
size: .
V: TRBV28
CDR3: CASSPDPGLAEANTGELFF
DNA: TGTGCCAGCAGCCCAGACCCGGGACTAGCGGAGGCGAACACCGGGGAGCTGTTTTTT

length: 13
J: TRBJ2-3
D: .
size: .
V: TRBV6-5
CDR3: CASSSGEKVTQYF
DNA: TGTGCCAGCAGTTCCGGGGAGAAAGTTACGCAGTATTTT